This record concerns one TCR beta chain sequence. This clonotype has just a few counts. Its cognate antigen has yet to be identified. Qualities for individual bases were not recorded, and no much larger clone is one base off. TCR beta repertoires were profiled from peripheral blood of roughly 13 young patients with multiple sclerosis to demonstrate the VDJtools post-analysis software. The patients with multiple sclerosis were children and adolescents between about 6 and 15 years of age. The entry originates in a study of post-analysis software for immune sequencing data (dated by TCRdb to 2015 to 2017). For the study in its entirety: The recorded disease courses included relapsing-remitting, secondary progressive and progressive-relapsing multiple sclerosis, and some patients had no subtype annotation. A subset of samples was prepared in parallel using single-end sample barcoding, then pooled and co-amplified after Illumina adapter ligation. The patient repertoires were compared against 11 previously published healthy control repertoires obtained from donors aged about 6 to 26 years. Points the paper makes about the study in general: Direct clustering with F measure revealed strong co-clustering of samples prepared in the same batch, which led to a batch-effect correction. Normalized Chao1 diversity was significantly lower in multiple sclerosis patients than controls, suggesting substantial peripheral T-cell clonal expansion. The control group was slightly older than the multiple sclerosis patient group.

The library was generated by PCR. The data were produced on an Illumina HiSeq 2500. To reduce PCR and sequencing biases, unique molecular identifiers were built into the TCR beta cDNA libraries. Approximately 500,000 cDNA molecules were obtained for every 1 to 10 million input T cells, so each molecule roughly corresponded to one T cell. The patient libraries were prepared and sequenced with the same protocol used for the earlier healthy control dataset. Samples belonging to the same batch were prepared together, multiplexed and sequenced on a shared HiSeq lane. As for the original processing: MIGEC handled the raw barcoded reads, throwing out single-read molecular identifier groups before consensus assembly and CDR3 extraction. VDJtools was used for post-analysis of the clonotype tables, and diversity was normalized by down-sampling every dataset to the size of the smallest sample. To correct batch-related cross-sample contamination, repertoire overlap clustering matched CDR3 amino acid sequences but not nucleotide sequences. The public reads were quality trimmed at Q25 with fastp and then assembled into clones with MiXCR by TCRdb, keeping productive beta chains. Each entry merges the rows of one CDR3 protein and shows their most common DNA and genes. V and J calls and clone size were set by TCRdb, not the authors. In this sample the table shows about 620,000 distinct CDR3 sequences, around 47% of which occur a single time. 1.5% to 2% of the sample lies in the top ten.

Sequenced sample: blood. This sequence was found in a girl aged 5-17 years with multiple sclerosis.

The nucleotide sequence reads as follows: TGTGCCAGCAGTCCCTATGGGGGGGCCTACGAGCAGTACTTC. Translated, it reads CASSPYGGAYEQYF. Rearrangement joined TRBV27 to TRBJ2-7; the central 7 bases match TRBD2. V trim: 5 bases; J trim: 2 bases; unmatched bases: 6. The CDR1 and CDR2 encoded by the germline V gene (reference sequence) are MNHEY and SMNVEV. From the cysteine through the phenylalanine, the CDR3 covers 14 amino acids. The retained sequence is limited to the CDR3, 42 bases, with the frame set at the first base.